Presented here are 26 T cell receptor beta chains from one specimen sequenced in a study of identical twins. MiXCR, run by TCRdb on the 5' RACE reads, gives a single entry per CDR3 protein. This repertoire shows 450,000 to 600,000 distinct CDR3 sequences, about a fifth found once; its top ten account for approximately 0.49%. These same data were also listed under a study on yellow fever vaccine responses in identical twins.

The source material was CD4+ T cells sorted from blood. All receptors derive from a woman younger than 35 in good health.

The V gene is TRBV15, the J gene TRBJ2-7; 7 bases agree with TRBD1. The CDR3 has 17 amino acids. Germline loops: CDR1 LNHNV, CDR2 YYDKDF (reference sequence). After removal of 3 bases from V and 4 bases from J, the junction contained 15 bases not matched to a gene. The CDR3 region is CATSRGDTGVGGYEQYF. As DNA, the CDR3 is TGTGCCACCAGCAGGGGTGACACAGGGGTTGGCGGTTACGAGCAGTACTTC. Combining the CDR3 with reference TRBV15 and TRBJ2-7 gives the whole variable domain DAMVIQNPRYQVTQFGKPVTLSCSQTLNHNVMYWYQQKSSQAPKLLFHYYDKDFNNEADTPDNFQSRRPNTSFCFLDIRSPGLGDTAMYLCATSRGDTGVGGYEQYFGPGTRLTVT.

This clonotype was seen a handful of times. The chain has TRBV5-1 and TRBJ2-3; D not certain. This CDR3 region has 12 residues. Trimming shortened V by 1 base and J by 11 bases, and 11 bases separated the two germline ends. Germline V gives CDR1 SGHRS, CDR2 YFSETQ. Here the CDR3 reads CASSLNQAEQYF. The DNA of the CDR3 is TGCGCCAGCAGCTTGAATCAAGCCGAGCAGTATTTT.

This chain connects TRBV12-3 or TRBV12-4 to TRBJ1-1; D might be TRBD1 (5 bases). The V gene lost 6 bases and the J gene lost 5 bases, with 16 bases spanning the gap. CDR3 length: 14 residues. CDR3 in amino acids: CASSSGPQGTEAFF. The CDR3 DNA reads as TGTGCCAGCAGCTCCGGTCCCCAGGGAACTGAAGCTTTCTTT.

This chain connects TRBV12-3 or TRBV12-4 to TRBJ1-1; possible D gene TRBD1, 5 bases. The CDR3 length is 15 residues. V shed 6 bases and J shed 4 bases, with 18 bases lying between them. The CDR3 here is CASSYSTARATEAFF. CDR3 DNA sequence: TGTGCCAGCAGCTACTCGACCGCCAGGGCCACTGAAGCTTTCTTT.

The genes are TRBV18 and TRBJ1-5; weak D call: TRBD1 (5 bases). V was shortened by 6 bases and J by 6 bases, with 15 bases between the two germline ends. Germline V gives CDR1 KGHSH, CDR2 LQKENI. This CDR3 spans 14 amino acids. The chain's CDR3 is CASSPGGGGQPQHF. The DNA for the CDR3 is TGTGCCAGCTCGCCAGGCGGGGGAGGTCAGCCCCAGCATTTT.

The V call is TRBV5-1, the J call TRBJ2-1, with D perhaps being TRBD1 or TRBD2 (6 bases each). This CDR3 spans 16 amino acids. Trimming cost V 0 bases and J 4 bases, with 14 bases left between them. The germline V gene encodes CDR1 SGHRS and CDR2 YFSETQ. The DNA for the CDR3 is TGCGCCAGCAGCTTGGGAACAGGGAGGTCGTACAATGAGCAGTTCTTC. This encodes CASSLGTGRSYNEQFF.

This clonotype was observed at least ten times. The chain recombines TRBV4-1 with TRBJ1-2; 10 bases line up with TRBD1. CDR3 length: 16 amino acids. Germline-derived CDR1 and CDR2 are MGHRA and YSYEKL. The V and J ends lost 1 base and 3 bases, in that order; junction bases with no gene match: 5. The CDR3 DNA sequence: TGCGCCAGCAGCCAAGGAACCGGGACAGGGGACTATGGCTACACCTTC. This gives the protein CASSQGTGTGDYGYTF.

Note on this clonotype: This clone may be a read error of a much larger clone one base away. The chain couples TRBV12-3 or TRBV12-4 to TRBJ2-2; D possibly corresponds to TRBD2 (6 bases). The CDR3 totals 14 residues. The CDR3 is CASRSLQNTGGLFF. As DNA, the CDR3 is TGTGCCAGCAGGTCACTACAGAACACCGGGGGGCTGTTTTTT.

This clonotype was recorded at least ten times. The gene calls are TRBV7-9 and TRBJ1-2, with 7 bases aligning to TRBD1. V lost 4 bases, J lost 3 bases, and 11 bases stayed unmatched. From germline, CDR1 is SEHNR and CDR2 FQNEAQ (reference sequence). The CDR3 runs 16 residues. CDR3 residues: CASSSPNGQVHYGYTF. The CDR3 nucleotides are TGTGCCAGCAGCTCCCCGAATGGACAGGTCCACTATGGCTACACCTTC.

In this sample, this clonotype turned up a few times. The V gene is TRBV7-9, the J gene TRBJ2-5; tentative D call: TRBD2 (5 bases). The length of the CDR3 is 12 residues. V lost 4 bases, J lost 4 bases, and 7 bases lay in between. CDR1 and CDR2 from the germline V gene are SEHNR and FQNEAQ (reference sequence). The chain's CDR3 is CASSYGVETQYF. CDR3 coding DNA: TGTGCCAGCAGCTACGGGGTAGAGACCCAGTACTTC.

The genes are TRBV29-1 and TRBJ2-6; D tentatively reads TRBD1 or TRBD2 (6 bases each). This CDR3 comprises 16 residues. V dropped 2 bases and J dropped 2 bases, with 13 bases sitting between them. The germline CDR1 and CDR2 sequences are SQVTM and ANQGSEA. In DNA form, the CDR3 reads TGCAGCGTTGAACCGGGGGCAGGAGCTGGGGCCAACGTCCTGACTTTC. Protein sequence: CSVEPGAGAGANVLTF.

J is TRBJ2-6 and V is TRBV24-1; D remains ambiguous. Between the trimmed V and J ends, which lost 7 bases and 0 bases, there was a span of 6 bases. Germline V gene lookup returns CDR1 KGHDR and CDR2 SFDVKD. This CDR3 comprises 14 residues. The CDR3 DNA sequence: TGTGCCACCAGCCTCAACTCTGGGGCCAACGTCCTGACTTTC. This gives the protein CATSLNSGANVLTF.

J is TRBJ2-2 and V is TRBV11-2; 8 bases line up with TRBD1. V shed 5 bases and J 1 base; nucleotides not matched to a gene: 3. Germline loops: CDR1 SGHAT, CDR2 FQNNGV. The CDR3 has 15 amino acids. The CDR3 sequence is CASSKGTGNTGELFF. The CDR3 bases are TGTGCCAGCAGCAAAGGGACAGGGAACACCGGGGAGCTGTTTTTT. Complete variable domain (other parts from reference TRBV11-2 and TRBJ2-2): EAGVAQSPRYKIIEKRQSVAFWCNPISGHATLYWYQQILGQGPKLLIQFQNNGVVDDSQLPKDRFSAERLKGVDSTLKIQPAKLEDSAVYLCASSKGTGNTGELFFGEGSRLTVL.

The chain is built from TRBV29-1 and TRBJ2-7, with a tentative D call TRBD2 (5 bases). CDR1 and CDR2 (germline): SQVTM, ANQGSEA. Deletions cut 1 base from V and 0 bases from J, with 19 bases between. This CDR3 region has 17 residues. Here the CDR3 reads CSVEVYGLPWSSYEQYV. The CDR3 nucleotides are TGCAGCGTTGAAGTTTACGGACTCCCCTGGAGCTCCTACGAGCAGTACGTC.

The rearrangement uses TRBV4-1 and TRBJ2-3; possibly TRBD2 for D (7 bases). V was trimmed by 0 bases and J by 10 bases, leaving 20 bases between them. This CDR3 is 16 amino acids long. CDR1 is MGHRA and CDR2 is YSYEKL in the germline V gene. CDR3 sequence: CASSQDQGGGPLPQYF. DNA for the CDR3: TGCGCCAGCAGCCAAGATCAAGGGGGAGGGCCACTTCCGCAGTATTTT.

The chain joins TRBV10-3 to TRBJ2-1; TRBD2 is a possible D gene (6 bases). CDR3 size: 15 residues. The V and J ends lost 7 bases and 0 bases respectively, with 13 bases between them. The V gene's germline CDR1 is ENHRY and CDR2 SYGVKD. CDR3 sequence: CAINTAGSSYNEQFF. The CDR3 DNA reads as TGTGCCATCAACACGGCGGGGAGCTCCTACAATGAGCAGTTCTTC.

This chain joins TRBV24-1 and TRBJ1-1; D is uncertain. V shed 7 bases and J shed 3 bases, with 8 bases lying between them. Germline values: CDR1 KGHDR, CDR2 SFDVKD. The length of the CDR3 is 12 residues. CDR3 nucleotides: TGTGCCACCAGGGCCAAGGACACTGAAGCTTTCTTT. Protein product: CATRAKDTEAFF.

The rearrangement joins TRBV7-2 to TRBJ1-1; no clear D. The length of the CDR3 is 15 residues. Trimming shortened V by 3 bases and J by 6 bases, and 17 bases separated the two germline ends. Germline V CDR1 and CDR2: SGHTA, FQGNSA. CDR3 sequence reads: CASSLYPEAPSEAFF. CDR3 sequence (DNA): TGTGCCAGCAGCTTGTATCCAGAAGCACCTTCTGAAGCTTTCTTT.

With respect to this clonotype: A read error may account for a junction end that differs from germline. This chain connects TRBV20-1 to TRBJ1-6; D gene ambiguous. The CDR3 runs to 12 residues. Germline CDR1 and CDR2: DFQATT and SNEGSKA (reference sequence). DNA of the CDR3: TGCAGTGCTAGAGACGGAGGCGGACCCGTAGACTTT. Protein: CSARDGGGPVDF.

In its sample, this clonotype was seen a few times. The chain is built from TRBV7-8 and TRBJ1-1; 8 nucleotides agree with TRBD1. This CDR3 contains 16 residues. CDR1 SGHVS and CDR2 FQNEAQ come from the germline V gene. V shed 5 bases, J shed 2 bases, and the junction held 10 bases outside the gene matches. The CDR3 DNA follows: TGTGCCAGCAGCCCAAGGACAGGGTGGATCAACACTGAAGCTTTCTTT. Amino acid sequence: CASSPRTGWINTEAFF.

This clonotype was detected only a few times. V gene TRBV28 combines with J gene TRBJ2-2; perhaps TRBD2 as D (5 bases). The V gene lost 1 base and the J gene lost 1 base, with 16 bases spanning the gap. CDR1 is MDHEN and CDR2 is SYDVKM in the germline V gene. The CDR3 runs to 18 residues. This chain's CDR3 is CASSLSSGAEVNTGELFF. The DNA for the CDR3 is TGTGCCAGCAGTTTATCCTCCGGCGCGGAGGTGAACACCGGGGAGCTGTTTTTT. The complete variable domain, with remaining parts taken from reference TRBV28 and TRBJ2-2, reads DVKVTQSSRYLVKRTGEKVFLECVQDMDHENMFWYRQDPGLGLRLIYFSYDVKMKEKGDIPEGYSVSREKKERFSLILESASTNQTSMYLCASSLSSGAEVNTGELFFGEGSRLTVL.

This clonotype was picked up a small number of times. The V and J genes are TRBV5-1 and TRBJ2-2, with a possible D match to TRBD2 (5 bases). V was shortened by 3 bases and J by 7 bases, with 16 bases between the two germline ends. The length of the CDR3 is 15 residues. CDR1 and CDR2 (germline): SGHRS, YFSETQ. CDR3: CASSYKADVRGELFF. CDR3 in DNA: TGCGCCAGCAGCTACAAAGCGGACGTCCGCGGGGAGCTGTTTTTT.

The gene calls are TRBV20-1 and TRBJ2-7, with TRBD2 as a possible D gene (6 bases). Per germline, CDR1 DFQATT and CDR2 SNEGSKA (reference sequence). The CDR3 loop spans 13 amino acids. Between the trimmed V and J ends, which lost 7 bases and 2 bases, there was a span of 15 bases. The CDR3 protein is CSGGSGETYEQYF. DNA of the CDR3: TGCAGTGGTGGTTCGGGAGAGACCTACGAGCAGTACTTC.

The CDR3 DNA reads as TGCAGTGCTAGAGCGACTAGCGGGCTCTACAATGAGCAGTTCTTC. It translates to CSARATSGLYNEQFF. The chain is built from TRBV20-1 and TRBJ2-1; 10 nucleotides match TRBD2. Germline CDR1 reads DFQATT; CDR2 reads SNEGSKA (reference sequence). This CDR3 is 15 amino acids long. Unmatched junction bases numbered 3, after V lost 1 base and J lost 3 bases.

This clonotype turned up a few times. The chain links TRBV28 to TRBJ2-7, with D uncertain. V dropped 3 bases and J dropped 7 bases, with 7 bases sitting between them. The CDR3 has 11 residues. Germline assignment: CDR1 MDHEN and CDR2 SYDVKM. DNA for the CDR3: TGTGCCAGCAGTTTTGGGCTGGAGCAGTACTTC. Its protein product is CASSFGLEQYF.

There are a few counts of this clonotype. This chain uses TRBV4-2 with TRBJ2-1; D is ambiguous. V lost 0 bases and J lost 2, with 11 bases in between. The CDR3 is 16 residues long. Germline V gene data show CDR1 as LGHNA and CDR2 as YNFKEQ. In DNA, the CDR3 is TGTGCCAGCAGCCAAGATCGATTAGTCCCCTACAATGAGCAGTTCTTC. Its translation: CASSQDRLVPYNEQFF.